Listed here is a single T cell receptor (beta chain). The target antigen is unknown. MiXCR was run by TCRdb on the 5' RACE reads, yielding one entry per CDR3 protein. This sample has about 190,000 distinct CDR3 sequences; around 15% occur once, and the top ten carry 35% to 45%. This specimen comes from a study of identical twins. Points from the study as a whole: Analyses of zero insertions could, in part, be confounded by invariant MAIT and iNKT cells.

This CDR3 comprises 12 residues. V was clipped by 8 bases and J by 4 bases, with 11 bases between them. These data were also reused for a study on T cells expressing NK-cell markers. Per that paper: Topping the CD3+CD56-NKG2C+ fraction as well were these clonotypes, in several donors.

Sequenced material: CD8+ T cells sorted from blood. The V gene is TRBV12-3 or TRBV12-4, the J gene TRBJ1-1; D remains ambiguous. The TCR originated in a woman between 18 and 29 years old in good health. CDR3 nucleotide sequence: TGTGCCAGCGGGCATGACGGCACTGAAGCTTTCTTT. Its protein product is CASGHDGTEAFF.